This TCR beta chain was identified during a study of PD-1 blockade in classical Hodgkin lymphoma. Study-level information: Patients had nivolumab dosed at 3 mg/kg, delivered intravenously every 2 weeks. Study results and caveats: With CD4+ cells, TCR diversity rose significantly by C4D1, but not with CD8+ cells. Relapsed/refractory patients reportedly had the lowest baseline TCR diversity, below newly diagnosed patients, who were below healthy donors.

As to this clone: Its target is unknown.

Sequencing was performed with immunoSEQ multiplex PCR; in TCRdb, only in-frame clones are kept and a portion is missing. The sample lists fewer than 30,000 clones; approximately 87% were seen once. Every patient experienced relapse after autologous stem cell transplantation, and brentuximab vedotin exposure varied. Relapsed/refractory classical Hodgkin lymphoma patients had complete, partial or progressive responses. Sample: peripheral blood mononuclear cells (PBMCs), taken before the second cycle of nivolumab. This TCR was recovered from a human donor with classical Hodgkin lymphoma.

The CDR3 is CASSYGQWRTEAFF. The CDR3 DNA sequence: TGTGCCAGCAGCTACGGACAATGGCGCACTGAAGCTTTCTTT. The chain has TRBV7-2 and TRBJ1-1; TRBD1 might be the D (5 bases). The germline V and J ends were trimmed by 4 bases and 4 bases, with 13 bases remaining between them. The CDR3 is 14 amino acids. The germline CDR1 and CDR2 sequences are SGHTA and FQGNSA.